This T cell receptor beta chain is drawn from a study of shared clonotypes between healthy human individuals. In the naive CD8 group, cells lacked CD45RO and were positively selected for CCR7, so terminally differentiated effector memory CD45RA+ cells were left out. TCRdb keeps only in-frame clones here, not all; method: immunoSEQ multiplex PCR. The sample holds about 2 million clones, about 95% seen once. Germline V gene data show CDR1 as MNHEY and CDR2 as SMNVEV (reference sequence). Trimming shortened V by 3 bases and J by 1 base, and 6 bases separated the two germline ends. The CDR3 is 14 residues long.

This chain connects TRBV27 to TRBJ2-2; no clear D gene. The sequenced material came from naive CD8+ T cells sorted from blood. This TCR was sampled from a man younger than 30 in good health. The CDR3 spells CASSLWLNTGELFF. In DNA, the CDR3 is TGTGCCAGCAGTTTGTGGCTGAACACCGGGGAGCTGTTTTTT.